Reported below is one T cell receptor beta chain. The entry originates in a study of blood T cell repertoires in COVID-19. Study-level background: In each case, the material was cDNA or gDNA derived from T cells, B-cell-depleted T cells, or PBMCs.

Per the germline V gene, CDR1 is SGHTA and CDR2 is FQGNSA. The length of the CDR3 is 12 residues. Trimming took 4 bases from V and 4 from J, leaving 7 bases between them. Ages ranged from roughly 18 to 100 years, with residence in about two dozen US areas. Which cohort a participant joined came from the clinical history participants gave. Profiled with immunoSEQ multiplex PCR; TCRdb holds only in-frame clones, not every one. The top ten hold about 1.5% of the sample, which has roughly 250,000 clones, around 86% seen once. This sequence originates from a woman in her fifties or sixties who had recovered from COVID-19. Sequencing was done on a sample of PBMCs or T cells enriched from blood (not recorded which). V gene TRBV7-2 combines with J gene TRBJ1-2; D not resolved. As DNA, the CDR3 is TGTGCCAGCAGCTACGGAGTCTATGGCTACACCTTC. Translating gives CASSYGVYGYTF.